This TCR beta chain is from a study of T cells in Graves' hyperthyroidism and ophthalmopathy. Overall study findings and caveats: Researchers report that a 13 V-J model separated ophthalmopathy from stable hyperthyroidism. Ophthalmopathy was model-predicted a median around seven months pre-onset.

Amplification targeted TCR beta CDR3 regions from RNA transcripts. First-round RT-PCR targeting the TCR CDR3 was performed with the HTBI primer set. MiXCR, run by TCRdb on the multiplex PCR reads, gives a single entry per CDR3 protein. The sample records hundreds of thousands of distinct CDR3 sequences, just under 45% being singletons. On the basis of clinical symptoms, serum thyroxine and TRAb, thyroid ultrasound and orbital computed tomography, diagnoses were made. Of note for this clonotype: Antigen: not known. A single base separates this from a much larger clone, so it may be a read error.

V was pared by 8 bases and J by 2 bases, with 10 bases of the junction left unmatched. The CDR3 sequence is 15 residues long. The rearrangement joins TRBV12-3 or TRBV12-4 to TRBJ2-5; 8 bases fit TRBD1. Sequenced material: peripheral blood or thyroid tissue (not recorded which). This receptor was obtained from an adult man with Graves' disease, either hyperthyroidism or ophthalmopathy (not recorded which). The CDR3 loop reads CASCRTGQGQETQYF. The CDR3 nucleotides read TGTGCCAGCTGTCGGACAGGACAGGGTCAAGAGACCCAGTACTTC.